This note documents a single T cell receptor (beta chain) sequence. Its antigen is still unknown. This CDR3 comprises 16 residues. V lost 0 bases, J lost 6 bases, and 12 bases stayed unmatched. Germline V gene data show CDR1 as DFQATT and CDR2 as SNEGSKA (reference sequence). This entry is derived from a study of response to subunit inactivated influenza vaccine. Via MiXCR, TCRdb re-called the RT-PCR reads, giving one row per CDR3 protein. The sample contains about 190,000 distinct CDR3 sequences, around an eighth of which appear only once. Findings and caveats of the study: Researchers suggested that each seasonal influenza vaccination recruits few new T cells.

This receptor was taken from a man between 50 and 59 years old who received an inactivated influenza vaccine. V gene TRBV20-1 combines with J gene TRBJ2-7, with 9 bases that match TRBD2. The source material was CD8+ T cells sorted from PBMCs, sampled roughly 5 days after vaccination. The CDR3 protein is CSARDGAGTSLLEQYF. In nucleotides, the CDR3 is TGCAGTGCTAGAGATGGTGCAGGGACTAGCCTCCTCGAGCAGTACTTC.